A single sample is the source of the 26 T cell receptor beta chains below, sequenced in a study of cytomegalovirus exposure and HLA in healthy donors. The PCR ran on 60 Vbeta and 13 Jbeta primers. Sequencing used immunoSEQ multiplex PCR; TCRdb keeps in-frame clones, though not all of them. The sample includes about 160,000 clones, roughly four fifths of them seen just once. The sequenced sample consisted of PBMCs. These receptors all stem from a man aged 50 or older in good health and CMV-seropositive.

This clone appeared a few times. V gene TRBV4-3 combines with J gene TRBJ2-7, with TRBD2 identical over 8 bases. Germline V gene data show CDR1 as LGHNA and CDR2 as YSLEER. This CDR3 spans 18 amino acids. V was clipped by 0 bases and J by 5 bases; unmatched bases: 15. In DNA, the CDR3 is TGCGCCAGCAGCCAAGAAGGACCACGTAGAGCGGGAGAACACGAGCAGTACTTC. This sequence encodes CASSQEGPRRAGEHEQYF.

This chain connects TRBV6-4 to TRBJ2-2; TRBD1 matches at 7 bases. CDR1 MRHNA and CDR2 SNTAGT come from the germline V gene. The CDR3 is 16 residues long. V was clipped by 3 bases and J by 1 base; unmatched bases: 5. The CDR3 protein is CASSDRAGGNTGELFF. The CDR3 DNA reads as TGTGCCAGCAGTGATCGGGCAGGGGGGAACACCGGGGAGCTGTTTTTT.

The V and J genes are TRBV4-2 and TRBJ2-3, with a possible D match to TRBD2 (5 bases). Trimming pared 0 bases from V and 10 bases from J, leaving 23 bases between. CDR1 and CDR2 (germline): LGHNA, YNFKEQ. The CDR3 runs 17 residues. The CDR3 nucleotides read TGTGCCAGCAGCCAAGATCTATCGATCGAAACGCCGGAGGCGCAGTATTTT. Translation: CASSQDLSIETPEAQYF.

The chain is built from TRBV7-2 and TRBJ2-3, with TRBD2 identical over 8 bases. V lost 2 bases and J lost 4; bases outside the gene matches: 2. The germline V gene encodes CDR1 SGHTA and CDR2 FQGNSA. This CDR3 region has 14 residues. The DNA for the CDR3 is TGTGCCAGCAGCTTATCCGGGGGGGCAGATACGCAGTATTTT. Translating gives CASSLSGGADTQYF.

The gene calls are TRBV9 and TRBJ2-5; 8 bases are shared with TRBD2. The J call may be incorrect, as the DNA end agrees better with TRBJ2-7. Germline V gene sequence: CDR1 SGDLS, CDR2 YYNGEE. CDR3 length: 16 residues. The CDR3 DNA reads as TGTGCCAGCAGCGTAGCTCCAGCGGGAGTTTCAGCCGAGCAGTACTTC. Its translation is CASSVAPAGVSAEQYF.

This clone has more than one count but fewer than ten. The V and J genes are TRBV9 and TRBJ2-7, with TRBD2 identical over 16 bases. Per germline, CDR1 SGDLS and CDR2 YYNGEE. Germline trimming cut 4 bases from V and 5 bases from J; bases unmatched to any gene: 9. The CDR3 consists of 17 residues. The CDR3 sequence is CASSPGLAGGPGDEQYF. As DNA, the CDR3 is TGTGCCAGCAGCCCGGGACTAGCGGGAGGGCCAGGAGACGAGCAGTACTTC. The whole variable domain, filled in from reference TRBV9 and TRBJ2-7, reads DSGVTQTPKHLITATGQRVTLRCSPRSGDLSVYWYQQSLDQGLQFLIQYYNGEERAKGNILERFSAQQFPDLHSELNLSSLELGDSALYFCASSPGLAGGPGDEQYFGPGTRLTVT.

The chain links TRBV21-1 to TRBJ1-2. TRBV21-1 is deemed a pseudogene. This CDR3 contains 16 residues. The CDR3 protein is CASSKVTGEANYGYTF. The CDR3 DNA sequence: TGTGCCAGCAGCAAAGTGACTGGAGAAGCTAACTATGGCTACACCTTC.

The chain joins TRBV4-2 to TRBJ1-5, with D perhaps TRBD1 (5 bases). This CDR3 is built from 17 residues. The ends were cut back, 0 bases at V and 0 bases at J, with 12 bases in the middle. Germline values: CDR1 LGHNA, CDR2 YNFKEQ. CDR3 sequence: CASSQDLWDYSNQPQHF. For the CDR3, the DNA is TGTGCCAGCAGCCAAGATCTGTGGGACTATAGCAATCAGCCCCAGCATTTT.

Here the CDR3 reads CASSFPLQGGRSPEAFF. DNA for the CDR3: TGTGCCAGCAGTTTCCCTTTACAGGGCGGAAGGAGCCCTGAAGCTTTCTTT. The chain uses TRBV28 and TRBJ1-1; maybe TRBD1 (6 bases). Germline V gene lookup returns CDR1 MDHEN and CDR2 SYDVKM. The CDR3 spans 17 residues. The V and J ends lost 3 bases and 6 bases respectively, with 23 bases between them.

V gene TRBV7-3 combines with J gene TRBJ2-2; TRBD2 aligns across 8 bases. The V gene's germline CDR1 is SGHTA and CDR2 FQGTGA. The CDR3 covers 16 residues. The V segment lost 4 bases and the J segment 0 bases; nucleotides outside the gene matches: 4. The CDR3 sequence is CASSSLAGANTGELFF. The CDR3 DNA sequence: TGTGCCAGCAGCTCTCTAGCGGGCGCGAACACCGGGGAGCTGTTTTTT.

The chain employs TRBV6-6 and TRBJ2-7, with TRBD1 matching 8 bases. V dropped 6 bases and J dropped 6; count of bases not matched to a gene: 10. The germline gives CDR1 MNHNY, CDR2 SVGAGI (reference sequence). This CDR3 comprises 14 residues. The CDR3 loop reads CASRSRQGSVEQYF. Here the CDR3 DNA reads TGTGCCAGCAGATCCCGACAGGGGTCTGTCGAGCAGTACTTC.

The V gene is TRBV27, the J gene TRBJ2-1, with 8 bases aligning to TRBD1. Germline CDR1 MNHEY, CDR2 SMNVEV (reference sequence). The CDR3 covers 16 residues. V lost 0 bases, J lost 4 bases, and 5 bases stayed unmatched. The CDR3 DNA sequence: TGTGCCAGCAGTTTATCGGCAGGGGGCTCTTACAATGAGCAGTTCTTC. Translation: CASSLSAGGSYNEQFF.

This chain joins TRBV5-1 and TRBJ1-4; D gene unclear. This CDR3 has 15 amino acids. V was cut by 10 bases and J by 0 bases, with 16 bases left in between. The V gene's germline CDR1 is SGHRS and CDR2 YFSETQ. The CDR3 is CASQYTPTTNEKLFF. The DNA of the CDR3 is TGCGCCTCCCAGTACACACCAACAACTAATGAAAAACTGTTTTTT. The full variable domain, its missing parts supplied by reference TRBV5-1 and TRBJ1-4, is KAGVTQTPRYLIKTRGQQVTLSCSPISGHRSVSWYQQTPGQGLQFLFEYFSETQRNKGNFPGRFSGRQFSNSRSEMNVSTLELGDSALYLCASQYTPTTNEKLFFGSGTQLSVL.

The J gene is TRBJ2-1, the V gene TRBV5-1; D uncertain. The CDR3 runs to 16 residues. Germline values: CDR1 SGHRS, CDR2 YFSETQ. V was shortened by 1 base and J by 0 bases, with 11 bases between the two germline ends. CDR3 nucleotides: TGCGCCAGCAGCTTGATGCAACTAAGCTCCTACAATGAGCAGTTCTTC. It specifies CASSLMQLSSYNEQFF.

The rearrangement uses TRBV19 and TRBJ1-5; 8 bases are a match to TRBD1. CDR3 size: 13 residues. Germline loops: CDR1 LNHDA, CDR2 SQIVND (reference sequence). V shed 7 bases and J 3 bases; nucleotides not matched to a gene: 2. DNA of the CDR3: TGTGCCAGTACGGACAGGGACAATCAGCCCCAGCATTTT. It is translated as CASTDRDNQPQHF.

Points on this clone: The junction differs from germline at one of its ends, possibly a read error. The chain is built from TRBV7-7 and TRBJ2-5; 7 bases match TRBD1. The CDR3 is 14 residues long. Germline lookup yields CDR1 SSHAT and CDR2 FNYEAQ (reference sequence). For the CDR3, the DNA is TGTGCTAGCAGCTTAGGGGGCACCTATGAGACCCAGTACTTC. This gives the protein CASSLGGTYETQYF.

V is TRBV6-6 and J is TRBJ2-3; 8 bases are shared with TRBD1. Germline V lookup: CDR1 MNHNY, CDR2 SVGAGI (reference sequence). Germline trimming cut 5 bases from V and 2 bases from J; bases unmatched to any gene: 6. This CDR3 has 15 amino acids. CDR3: CASSPGTGNTDTQYF. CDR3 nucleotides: TGTGCCAGCAGTCCCGGGACAGGCAACACAGATACGCAGTATTTT.

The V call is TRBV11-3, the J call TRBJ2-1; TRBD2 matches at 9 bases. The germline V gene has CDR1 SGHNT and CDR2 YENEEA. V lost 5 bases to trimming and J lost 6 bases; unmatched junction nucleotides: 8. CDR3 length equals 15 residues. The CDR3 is CASSHDGTSINEQFF. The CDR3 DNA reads TGTGCCAGCAGCCACGACGGGACTAGCATCAATGAGCAGTTCTTC.

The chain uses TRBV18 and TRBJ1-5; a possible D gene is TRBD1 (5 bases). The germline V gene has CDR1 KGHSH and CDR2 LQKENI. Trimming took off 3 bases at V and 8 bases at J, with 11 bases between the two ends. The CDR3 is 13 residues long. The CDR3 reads CASSPGAGEPQHF. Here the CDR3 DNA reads TGTGCCAGCTCACCCGGGGCGGGGGAGCCCCAGCATTTT.

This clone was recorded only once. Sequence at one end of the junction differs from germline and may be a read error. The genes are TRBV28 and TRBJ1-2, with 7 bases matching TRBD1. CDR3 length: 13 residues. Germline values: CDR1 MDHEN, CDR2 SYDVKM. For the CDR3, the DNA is TGTGCCAGCAGCCAGGGGGGTACCTATAGCTACACCTTC. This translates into CASSQGGTYSYTF.

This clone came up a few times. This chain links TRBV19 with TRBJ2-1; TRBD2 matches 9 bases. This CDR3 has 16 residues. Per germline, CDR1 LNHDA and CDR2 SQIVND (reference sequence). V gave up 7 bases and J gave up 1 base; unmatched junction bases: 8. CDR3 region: CASTVAGDKSYNEQFF. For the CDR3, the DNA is TGTGCCAGTACAGTAGCGGGGGACAAGTCCTACAATGAGCAGTTCTTC.

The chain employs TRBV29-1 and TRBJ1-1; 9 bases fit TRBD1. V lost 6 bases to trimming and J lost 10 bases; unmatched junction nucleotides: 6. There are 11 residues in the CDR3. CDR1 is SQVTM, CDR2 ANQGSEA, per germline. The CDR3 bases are TGCAGCGTAACAGGGGGCATACCAGCTTTCTTT. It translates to CSVTGGIPAFF.

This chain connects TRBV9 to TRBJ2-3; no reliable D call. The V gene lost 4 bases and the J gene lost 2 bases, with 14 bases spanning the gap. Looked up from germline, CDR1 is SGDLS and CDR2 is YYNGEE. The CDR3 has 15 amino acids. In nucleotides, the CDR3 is TGTGCCAGCAGCTCCAGTAGTGCGGTCACAGATACGCAGTATTTT. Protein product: CASSSSSAVTDTQYF.

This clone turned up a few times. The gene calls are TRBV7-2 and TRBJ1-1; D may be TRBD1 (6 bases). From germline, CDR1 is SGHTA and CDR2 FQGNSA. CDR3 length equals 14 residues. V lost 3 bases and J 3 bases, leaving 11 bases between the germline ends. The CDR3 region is CASSFTGRDTEAFF. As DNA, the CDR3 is TGTGCCAGCAGCTTTACAGGGAGGGACACTGAAGCTTTCTTT. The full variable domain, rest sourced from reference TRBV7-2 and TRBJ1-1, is GAGVSQSPSNKVTEKGKDVELRCDPISGHTALYWYRQSLGQGLEFLIYFQGNSAPDKSGLPSDRFSAERTGGSVSTLTIQRTQQEDSAVYLCASSFTGRDTEAFFGQGTRLTVV.

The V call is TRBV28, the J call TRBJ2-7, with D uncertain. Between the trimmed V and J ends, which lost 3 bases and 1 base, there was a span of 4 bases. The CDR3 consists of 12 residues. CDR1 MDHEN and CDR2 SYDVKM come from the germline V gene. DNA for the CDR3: TGTGCCAGCAGTTTTCAGTCCTACGAGCAGTACTTC. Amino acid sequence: CASSFQSYEQYF.

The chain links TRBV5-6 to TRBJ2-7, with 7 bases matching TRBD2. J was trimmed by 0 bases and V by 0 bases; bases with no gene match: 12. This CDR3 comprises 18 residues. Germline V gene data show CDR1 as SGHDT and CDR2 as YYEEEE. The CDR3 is CASSLGGSVSGPSYEQYF. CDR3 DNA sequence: TGTGCCAGCAGCTTGGGCGGCTCTGTTAGCGGGCCCTCCTACGAGCAGTACTTC.